This TCR beta chain was identified in a study of identical twins. CDR1 and CDR2 from the germline V gene are SGHAT and FQNNGV. The CDR3 loop spans 16 amino acids. V shed 4 bases and J 9 bases; nucleotides not matched to a gene: 10. From the 5' RACE reads, TCRdb called clonotypes with MiXCR, one entry per CDR3 protein. The sample lists approximately 260,000 distinct CDR3 sequences, roughly 13% occurring once. The sample was memory (CD45RO+) T cells sorted from blood. The source of this sequence is a woman between 18 and 29 years old in good health. The chain links TRBV11-2 to TRBJ2-4; the match to TRBD1 covers 12 bases. CDR3 sequence (DNA): TGTGCCAGCAGCTCTGGCCGGGACAGGGGGCTCGGCATTCAGTACTTC. Translation: CASSSGRDRGLGIQYF.